This T cell receptor (beta chain) was captured by sequencing in a study of T cells in Graves' hyperthyroidism and ophthalmopathy. Background on the study: Specimen type is peripheral blood, collected at initial diagnosis prior to any treatment.

This clonotype was seen many times. What it binds is not known. The investigators amplified TCR beta CDR3 regions from RNA transcripts. The HTBI set primed first-round TCR CDR3 RT-PCR. TCRdb processed the multiplex PCR reads anew with MiXCR; each CDR3 protein has one entry. Of 300,000 to 400,000 distinct CDR3 sequences in the sample, around 20% were seen once. Hyperthyroidism had been newly diagnosed in patients aged 18 to 65, and its duration was under 2 months. General study results and limits: Most thyroid-expanded clonotypes above 0.001 were also found in blood. Separation of ophthalmopathy from stable hyperthyroidism was achieved by a 13 V-J model.

Specimen: blood. The source of this sequence is a woman in her forties or fifties with Graves' hyperthyroidism.

The CDR3 DNA sequence: TGTGCCAGCAGAAATATGGGGCGGCGAATACTGAACACAGATACGCAGTATTTT. Translating gives CASRNMGRRILNTDTQYF. V and J are TRBV27 and TRBJ2-3; D may be TRBD1 (5 bases). CDR1 and CDR2 (germline): MNHEY, SMNVEV (reference sequence). The V end was cut by 6 bases, the J end by 2 bases, with 24 bases between. This CDR3 is 18 amino acids long.